The 25 T cell receptor beta chains in this list originate from one sample, sequenced in a study of blood T cell repertoires in COVID-19. The protocol was immunoSEQ multiplex PCR, while the TCRdb copy is restricted to in-frame clones and leaves out a portion. The table includes some 210,000 clones, almost 85% detected once. The specimen was peripheral blood. The receptors shown here come from a woman aged 35 to 49 with acute or convalescent COVID-19.

This chain joins TRBV6-5 and TRBJ1-2; 11 positions match TRBD1. V was clipped by 6 bases and J by 4 bases; unmatched bases: 4. This CDR3 is built from 14 residues. Germline V CDR1 and CDR2: MNHEY, SVGAGI. In DNA form, the CDR3 reads TGTGCCAGCAGCGGGACAGGGGGGCTCTATGGCTACACCTTC. It encodes CASSGTGGLYGYTF.

The chain couples TRBV29-1 to TRBJ2-3; 9 bases agree with TRBD2. The V segment lost 8 bases and the J segment 9 bases; nucleotides outside the gene matches: 18. This CDR3 has 15 residues. CDR1 and CDR2 (germline): SQVTM, ANQGSEA. This CDR3 is CSTYGTPGLAETQYF. CDR3 bases: TGCAGCACTTACGGGACACCGGGACTAGCCGAGACGCAGTATTTT.

CDR3 sequence reads: CASSRTGSSEQFF. The CDR3 region has the DNA TGTGCCAGCAGTAGAACAGGGAGTAGTGAGCAGTTCTTC. The chain recombines TRBV6-5 with TRBJ2-1; perhaps TRBD1 as D (6 bases). The V end was cut by 5 bases, the J end by 9 bases, with 14 bases between. Germline CDR1 reads MNHEY; CDR2 reads SVGAGI. The CDR3 runs 13 residues.

The chain is built from TRBV7-9 and TRBJ2-7; 8 positions match TRBD1. Germline lookup yields CDR1 SEHNR and CDR2 FQNEAQ (reference sequence). The CDR3 sequence is 15 residues long. J was trimmed by 0 bases and V by 3 bases; bases with no gene match: 4. This CDR3 is CASSFRTGLSYEQYF. CDR3 DNA: TGTGCCAGCAGCTTCAGGACAGGGCTCTCCTACGAGCAGTACTTC.

The genes are TRBV10-3 and TRBJ2-7; D is possibly TRBD1 (6 bases). CDR1 ENHRY and CDR2 SYGVKD come from the germline V gene. V lost 0 bases and J lost 2, with 17 bases in between. The CDR3 is made up of 17 amino acids. Here the CDR3 DNA reads TGTGCCATCAGTGAGTCGATAGTTGGCAGGGGAACCTACGAGCAGTACTTC. It codes for CAISESIVGRGTYEQYF.

The chain carries TRBV3-1 (or the pseudogene TRBV3-2) and TRBJ2-2; 7 bases line up with TRBD2. Germline V gene data show CDR1 as LGHDT and CDR2 as YNNKEL (reference sequence). The ends lost 4 bases at V and 5 bases at J; junction bases unmatched: 7. The CDR3 totals 15 residues. In DNA form, the CDR3 reads TGTGCCAGCAGCCGGGCTAGCGGACTGACCGGGGAGCTGTTTTTT. Its translation: CASSRASGLTGELFF.

The chain joins TRBV6-5 to TRBJ1-5, with D maybe TRBD1 (5 bases). The V end was cut by 2 bases, the J end by 6 bases, with 8 bases between. CDR1 MNHEY and CDR2 SVGAGI come from the germline V gene. The CDR3 contains 13 residues. CDR3 sequence (DNA): TGTGCCAGCAGTTACAGGGGAGGTCAGCCCCAGCATTTT. Encoded protein: CASSYRGGQPQHF.

This clone was detected once. The chain recombines TRBV19 with TRBJ1-5, with a weak D call TRBD1 (6 bases). Germline loops: CDR1 LNHDA, CDR2 SQIVND (reference sequence). The CDR3 covers 15 residues. Trimming removed 9 bases from V and 5 bases from J, with 20 bases in between. CDR3 sequence reads: CASRAVGDTYQPQHF. The CDR3 DNA is TGTGCCAGCAGAGCCGTCGGGGACACCTATCAGCCCCAGCATTTT.

The V call is TRBV24-1, the J call TRBJ2-5; D ambiguous. The V end was cut by 3 bases, the J end by 5 bases, with 9 bases between. The CDR3 spans 13 residues. Germline CDR1 is KGHDR and CDR2 is SFDVKD. CDR3: CATSDRQVETQYF. The CDR3 nucleotides read TGTGCCACCAGTGATCGGCAGGTGGAGACCCAGTACTTC.

This clone was detected only once. V usage is TRBV19 and J usage is TRBJ2-7; 9 nucleotides align to TRBD2. The trim removed 4 bases at V and 3 bases at J, leaving 10 bases unmatched. Germline CDR1 LNHDA, CDR2 SQIVND (reference sequence). This CDR3 spans 16 amino acids. The CDR3 sequence: CASSTPAVSGSYEQYF. CDR3 nucleotides: TGTGCCAGTAGTACCCCAGCGGTTAGCGGGAGCTACGAGCAGTACTTC.

This sequence joins TRBV5-1 and TRBJ1-1; TRBD1 matches 7 bases. The CDR3 extends over 15 amino acids. V gave up 2 bases and J gave up 0 bases; unmatched junction bases: 4. The germline CDR1 and CDR2 sequences are SGHRS and YFSETQ. The CDR3 is CASSLQGILNTEAFF. The CDR3, as DNA: TGCGCCAGCAGCTTACAGGGGATTCTGAACACTGAAGCTTTCTTT.

The chain employs TRBV29-1 and TRBJ2-1, with a weak D call TRBD2 (5 bases). Germline V gene data show CDR1 as SQVTM and CDR2 as ANQGSEA. CDR3 length: 10 amino acids. V was shortened by 6 bases and J by 6 bases, with 6 bases between the two germline ends. CDR3 coding DNA: TGCAGCGTAGAGGGCAATGAGCAGTTCTTC. Translated, it gives CSVEGNEQFF.

The chain has TRBV21-1 and TRBJ2-7; the table calls TRBD1, which could not be checked here. TRBV21-1 is an annotated pseudogene. The CDR3 runs 14 residues. CDR3: CASSKVSGGDEQYF. The CDR3 bases are TGTGCCAGCAGCAAAGTTTCAGGGGGTGACGAGCAGTACTTC.

The rearrangement uses TRBV19 and TRBJ2-7, with D perhaps matching TRBD2 (6 bases). Germline-derived CDR1 and CDR2 are LNHDA and SQIVND (reference sequence). The CDR3 covers 15 residues. Trimming pared 2 bases from V and 3 bases from J, leaving 14 bases between. The CDR3 DNA follows: TGTGCCAGTAGTATATGGGCTAGCGACAACTACGAGCAGTACTTC. The encoded protein is CASSIWASDNYEQYF.

In DNA form, the CDR3 reads TGTGCCAGCAGTTCTAACAGGGGTTATTCACCCCTCCACTTT. This gives the protein CASSSNRGYSPLHF. The chain carries TRBV6-5 and TRBJ1-6; 7 nucleotides match TRBD1. The V gene's germline CDR1 is MNHEY and CDR2 SVGAGI. The CDR3 has 14 residues. Trimming removed 4 bases from V and 8 bases from J; junction bases left unmatched: 5.

The rearrangement uses TRBV7-8 and TRBJ2-3, with 8 nucleotides matching TRBD2. After removal of 2 bases from V and 7 bases from J, the junction contained 8 bases not matched to a gene. This CDR3 has 15 residues. Germline values: CDR1 SGHVS, CDR2 FQNEAQ. CDR3 DNA: TGTGCCAGCAGCTTATCGATCGGGGGGGCGCATACGCAGTATTTT. Its translation: CASSLSIGGAHTQYF.

This clone was seen more than once but under ten times. Compared with germline, one end of the junction differs, possibly owing to a read error. The genes are TRBV19 and TRBJ1-6; D perhaps matches TRBD1 (5 bases). This CDR3 is built from 9 residues. Germline CDR1 LNHDA, CDR2 SQIVND (reference sequence). CDR3 nucleotide sequence: TGTGCCAGTCCCCGGGGGGGTCCCTGG. Translated, it gives CASPRGGPW.

The V gene is TRBV25-1, the J gene TRBJ1-2; D is possibly TRBD1 (5 bases). Trimming cost V 0 bases and J 6 bases, with 11 bases left between them. The CDR3 runs 14 residues. From germline, CDR1 is MGHDK and CDR2 SYGVNS. The CDR3 bases are TGTGCCAGCAGTGAATATAGCGGGGGAAATGGCTACACCTTC. As protein: CASSEYSGGNGYTF.

J is TRBJ2-7 and V is TRBV5-1; the D gene is possibly TRBD1 (6 bases). In germline, CDR1 is SGHRS, CDR2 YFSETQ. Trimming took off 0 bases at V and 3 bases at J, with 10 bases between the two ends. The CDR3 totals 14 residues. CDR3 sequence (DNA): TGCGCCAGCAGCTTGGAAGGGACATACTACGAGCAGTACTTC. Residues: CASSLEGTYYEQYF.

Points on this clone: Additional DNA sequences in this sample encode the identical CDR3. This rearrangement joins TRBV2 to TRBJ2-7, with a possible D match to TRBD2 (5 bases). This CDR3 has 14 amino acids. V lost 3 bases and J lost 4, with 13 bases in between. Germline V lookup: CDR1 SNHLY, CDR2 FYNNEI. This CDR3 reads CASSDGGLAYEQYF. DNA of the CDR3: TGTGCCAGCAGTGATGGCGGTTTAGCGTACGAGCAGTACTTC.

V and J are TRBV12-3 or TRBV12-4 and TRBJ1-6; 10 bases match TRBD1. CDR3 length: 13 residues. V dropped 6 bases and J dropped 13; count of bases not matched to a gene: 6. The CDR3 protein is CASSGQGVSPLHF. The CDR3 nucleotides read TGTGCCAGCAGCGGACAGGGGGTATCGCCCCTCCACTTT.

This clone appeared a few times. The genes are TRBV10-1 and TRBJ2-1; 11 bases are shared with TRBD2. Germline V gene data show CDR1 as WNHNN and CDR2 as SYGVQD (reference sequence). V lost 9 bases to trimming and J lost 8 bases; unmatched junction nucleotides: 6. The CDR3 is 13 amino acids. The CDR3 DNA reads as TGCGCCAGTAGCGGGGGGGTAGTGGATGAGCAGTTCTTC. Its translation: CASSGGVVDEQFF.

The chain employs TRBV27 and TRBJ2-1; 8 nucleotides line up with TRBD2. Germline V gene lookup returns CDR1 MNHEY and CDR2 SMNVEV (reference sequence). V lost 4 bases and J lost 5; bases outside the gene matches: 7. The CDR3 totals 15 residues. The CDR3 loop is CASSSSGTSHNEQFF. In DNA, the CDR3 is TGTGCCAGCAGTTCCTCCGGGACTAGTCACAATGAGCAGTTCTTC.

V is TRBV19 and J is TRBJ1-1; 7 bases line up with TRBD1. The CDR3 is 14 amino acids. Trimming took 3 bases from V and 1 from J; bases not matched to a gene: 2. Germline V lookup: CDR1 LNHDA, CDR2 SQIVND (reference sequence). For the CDR3, the DNA is TGTGCCAGTAGTATTGGGGACAGGAACACTGAAGCTTTCTTT. Translation: CASSIGDRNTEAFF.

The chain carries TRBV24-1 and TRBJ2-3; the D gene is possibly TRBD1 (6 bases). V was shortened by 3 bases and J by 6 bases, with 15 bases between the two germline ends. Germline assignment: CDR1 KGHDR and CDR2 SFDVKD. The CDR3 consists of 15 residues. For the CDR3, the DNA is TGTGCCACCAGTGATCCAGGGGTCCCGGGGGATACGCAGTATTTT. Translating gives CATSDPGVPGDTQYF.